This T cell receptor beta chain was documented in a study of cytomegalovirus exposure and HLA in healthy donors. 13 Jbeta primers and 60 Vbeta primers were used for the PCR. TCRdb keeps only in-frame clones here, not all; method: immunoSEQ multiplex PCR. The sample lists approximately 150,000 clones, roughly 80% occurring once. Sequenced sample: PBMCs. The sequence derives from a young man in good health and CMV-seropositive.

DNA of the CDR3: TGTGCCAGTATCCCAAAAAACCTACCCTATGAAGCTTTCTTT. Translated, it gives CASIPKNLPYEAFF. The chain combines TRBV19 with TRBJ1-1; D is ambiguous. The ends were cut back, 7 bases at V and 7 bases at J, with 19 bases in the middle. The CDR3 covers 14 residues. Germline V CDR1 and CDR2: LNHDA, SQIVND (reference sequence).